This TCR beta chain derives from a study of blood T cell repertoires in COVID-19. Study-level information: Acute and convalescent COVID-19 specimens originated in the United States, Italy and Spain. The cDNA or gDNA used as material had been derived from T cells, B-cell-depleted T cells, or PBMCs.

The CDR3 sequence is 15 residues long. V gave up 1 base and J gave up 4 bases; unmatched junction bases: 3. Per the germline V gene, CDR1 is PRHDT and CDR2 is FYEKMQ (reference sequence). Methods used by the authors: Amplification with reference gene primers provided the estimates of nucleated cell counts. Produced via immunoSEQ multiplex PCR; TCRdb's table is partial and in-frame only. That table supplies the V and J calls and clone size; D and trimming were determined from the DNA. Of fewer than 300,000 clones in the sample, around nine tenths are singletons; the top ten hold over 7.5%. V usage is TRBV13 and J usage is TRBJ2-1, with 8 bases matching TRBD2. This sequence originates from a man in his forties who had recovered from COVID-19. Sequenced input: peripheral blood. The CDR3 loop is CASSLVSGGYNEQFF. Here the CDR3 DNA reads TGTGCCAGCAGCTTAGTGAGCGGGGGATACAATGAGCAGTTCTTC.